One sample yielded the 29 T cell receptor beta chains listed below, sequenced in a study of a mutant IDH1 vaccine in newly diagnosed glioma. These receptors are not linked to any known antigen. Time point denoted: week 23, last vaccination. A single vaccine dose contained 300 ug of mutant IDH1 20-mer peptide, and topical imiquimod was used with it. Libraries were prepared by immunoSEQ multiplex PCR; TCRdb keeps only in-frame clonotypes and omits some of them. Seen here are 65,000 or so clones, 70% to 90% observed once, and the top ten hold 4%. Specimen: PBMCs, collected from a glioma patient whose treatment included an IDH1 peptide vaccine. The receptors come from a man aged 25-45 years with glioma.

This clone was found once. CDR3 in amino acids: CASSYSTPRGTDTQYF. The CDR3 nucleotides are TGTGCCAGCAGTTACTCGACACCCCGGGGCACAGATACGCAGTATTTT. The J gene is TRBJ2-3, the V gene TRBV6-5; D unresolved. The germline V gene has CDR1 MNHEY and CDR2 SVGAGI. The CDR3 sequence is 16 residues long. Trimming took 0 bases from V and 1 from J, leaving 11 bases between them.

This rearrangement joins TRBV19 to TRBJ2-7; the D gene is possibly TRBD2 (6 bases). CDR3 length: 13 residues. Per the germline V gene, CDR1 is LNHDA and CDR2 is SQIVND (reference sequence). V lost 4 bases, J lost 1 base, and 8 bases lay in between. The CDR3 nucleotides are TGTGCCAGTAGTAGGGGGGTTTCCTACGAGCAGTACTTC. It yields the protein CASSRGVSYEQYF.

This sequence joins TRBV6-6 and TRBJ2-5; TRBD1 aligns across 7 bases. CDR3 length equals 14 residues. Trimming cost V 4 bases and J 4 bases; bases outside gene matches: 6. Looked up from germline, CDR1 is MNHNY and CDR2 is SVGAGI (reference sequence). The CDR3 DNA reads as TGTGCCAGCAGTTTCGACAGGGTGGGAGAGACCCAGTACTTC. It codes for CASSFDRVGETQYF.

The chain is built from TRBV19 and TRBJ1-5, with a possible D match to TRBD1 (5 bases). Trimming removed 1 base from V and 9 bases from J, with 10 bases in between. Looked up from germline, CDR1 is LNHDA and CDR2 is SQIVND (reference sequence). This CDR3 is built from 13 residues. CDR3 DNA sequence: TGTGCCAGTAGTATAGTAGAGGGGAGGCCCCAGCATTTT. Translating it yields CASSIVEGRPQHF.

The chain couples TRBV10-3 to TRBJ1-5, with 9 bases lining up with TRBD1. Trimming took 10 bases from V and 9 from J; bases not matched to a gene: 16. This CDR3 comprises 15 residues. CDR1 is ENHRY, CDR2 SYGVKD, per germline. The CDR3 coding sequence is TGTGCCACTGCCGGGACAGGGCTAGCGGTTGGGCCCCAGCATTTT. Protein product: CATAGTGLAVGPQHF.

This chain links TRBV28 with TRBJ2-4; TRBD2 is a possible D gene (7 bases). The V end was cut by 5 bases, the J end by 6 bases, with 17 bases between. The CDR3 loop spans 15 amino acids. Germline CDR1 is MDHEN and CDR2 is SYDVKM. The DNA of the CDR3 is TGTGCCAGCAGTCTTCCAAAGGGGGGGGTAAACATTCAGTACTTC. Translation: CASSLPKGGVNIQYF. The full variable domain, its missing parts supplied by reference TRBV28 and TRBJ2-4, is DVKVTQSSRYLVKRTGEKVFLECVQDMDHENMFWYRQDPGLGLRLIYFSYDVKMKEKGDIPEGYSVSREKKERFSLILESASTNQTSMYLCASSLPKGGVNIQYFGAGTRLSVL.

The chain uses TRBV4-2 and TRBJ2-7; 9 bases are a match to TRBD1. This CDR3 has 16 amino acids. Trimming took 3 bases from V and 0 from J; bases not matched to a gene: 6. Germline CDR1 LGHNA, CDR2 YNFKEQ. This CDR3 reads CASSQGGQGSSYEQYF. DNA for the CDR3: TGTGCCAGCAGCCAGGGAGGACAGGGGAGCTCCTACGAGCAGTACTTC.

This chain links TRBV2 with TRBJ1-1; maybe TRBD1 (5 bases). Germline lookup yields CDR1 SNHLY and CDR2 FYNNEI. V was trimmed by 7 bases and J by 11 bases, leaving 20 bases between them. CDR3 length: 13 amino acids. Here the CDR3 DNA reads TGTGCCAGCAACCGATTGGTTGGGGGAGGGGCTTTCTTT. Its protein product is CASNRLVGGGAFF.

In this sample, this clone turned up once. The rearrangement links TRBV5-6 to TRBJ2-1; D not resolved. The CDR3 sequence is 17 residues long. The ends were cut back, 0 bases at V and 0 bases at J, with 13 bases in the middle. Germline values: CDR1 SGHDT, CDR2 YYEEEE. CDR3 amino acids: CASSLAPLISSYNEQFF. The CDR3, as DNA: TGTGCCAGCAGCTTGGCCCCACTAATAAGCTCCTACAATGAGCAGTTCTTC.

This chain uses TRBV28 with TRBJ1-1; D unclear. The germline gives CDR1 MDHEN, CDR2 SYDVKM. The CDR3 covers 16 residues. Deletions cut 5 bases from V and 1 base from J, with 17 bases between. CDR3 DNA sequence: TGTGCCAGCAGTGCGGCCGAGTATACTGGGAACACTGAAGCTTTCTTT. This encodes CASSAAEYTGNTEAFF.

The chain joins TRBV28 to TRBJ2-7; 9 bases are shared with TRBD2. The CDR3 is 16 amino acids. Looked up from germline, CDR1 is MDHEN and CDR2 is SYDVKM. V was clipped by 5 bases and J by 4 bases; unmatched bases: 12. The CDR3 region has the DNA TGTGCCAGCAGTGAAAGGAGCGGGGGGCCCGGATACGAGCAGTACTTC. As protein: CASSERSGGPGYEQYF.

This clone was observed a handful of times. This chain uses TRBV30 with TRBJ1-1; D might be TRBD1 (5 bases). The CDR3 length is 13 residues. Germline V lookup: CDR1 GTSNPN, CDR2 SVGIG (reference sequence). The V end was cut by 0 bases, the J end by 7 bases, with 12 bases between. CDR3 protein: CAWSVGAGGEAFF. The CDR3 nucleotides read TGTGCCTGGAGTGTTGGGGCTGGAGGTGAAGCTTTCTTT. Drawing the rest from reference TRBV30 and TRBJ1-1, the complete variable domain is SQTIHQWPATLVQPVGSPLSLECTVEGTSNPNLYWYRQAAGRGLQLLFYSVGIGQISSEVPQNLSASRPQDRQFILSSKKLLLSDSGFYLCAWSVGAGGEAFFGQGTRLTVV.

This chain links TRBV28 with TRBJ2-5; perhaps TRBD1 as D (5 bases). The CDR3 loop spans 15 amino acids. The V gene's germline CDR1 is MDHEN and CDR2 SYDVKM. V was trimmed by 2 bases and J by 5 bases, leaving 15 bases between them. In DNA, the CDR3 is TGTGCCAGCAGTTTAGCCAGGGTAGGGTTCGAGACCCAGTACTTC. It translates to CASSLARVGFETQYF. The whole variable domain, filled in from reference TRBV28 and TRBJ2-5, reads DVKVTQSSRYLVKRTGEKVFLECVQDMDHENMFWYRQDPGLGLRLIYFSYDVKMKEKGDIPEGYSVSREKKERFSLILESASTNQTSMYLCASSLARVGFETQYFGPGTRLLVL.

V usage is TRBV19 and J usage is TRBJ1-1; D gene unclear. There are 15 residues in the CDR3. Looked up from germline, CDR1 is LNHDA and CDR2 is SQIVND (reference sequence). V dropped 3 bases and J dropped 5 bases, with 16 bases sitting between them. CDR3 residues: CASSMGLGGSTEAFF. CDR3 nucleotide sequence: TGTGCCAGTAGTATGGGGTTGGGAGGGTCTACTGAAGCTTTCTTT.

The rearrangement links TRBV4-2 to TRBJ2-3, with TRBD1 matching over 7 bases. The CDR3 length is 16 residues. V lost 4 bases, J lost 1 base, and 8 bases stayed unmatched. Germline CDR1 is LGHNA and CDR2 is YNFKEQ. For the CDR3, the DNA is TGTGCCAGCAGCCCGACCCCAGGGGGTGGCACAGATACGCAGTATTTT. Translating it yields CASSPTPGGGTDTQYF.

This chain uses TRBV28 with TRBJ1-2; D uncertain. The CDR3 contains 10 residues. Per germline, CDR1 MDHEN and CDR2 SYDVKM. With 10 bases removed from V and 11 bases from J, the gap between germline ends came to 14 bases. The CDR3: CATHLAGYTF. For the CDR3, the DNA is TGTGCCACTCATCTGGCGGGATACACCTTC.

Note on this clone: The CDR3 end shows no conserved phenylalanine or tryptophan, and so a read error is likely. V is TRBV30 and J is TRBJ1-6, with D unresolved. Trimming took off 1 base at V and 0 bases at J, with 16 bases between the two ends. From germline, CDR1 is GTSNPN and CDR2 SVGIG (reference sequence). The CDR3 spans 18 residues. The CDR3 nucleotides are TGTGCCTGGAGTGCCGCGGTGGGCAAAAGCTCCTATAATTCACCCCTCCACCTT. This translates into CAWSAAVGKSSYNSPLHL.

This chain's CDR3 is CASSLGPGTGREKLFF. The DNA of the CDR3 is TGTGCCAGCAGCTTGGGCCCCGGGACAGGGAGGGAAAAACTGTTTTTT. This chain links TRBV11-2 with TRBJ1-4; TRBD1 matches 9 bases. Trimming cost V 3 bases and J 8 bases; bases outside gene matches: 10. CDR1 and CDR2 (germline): SGHAT, FQNNGV. CDR3 length: 16 amino acids.

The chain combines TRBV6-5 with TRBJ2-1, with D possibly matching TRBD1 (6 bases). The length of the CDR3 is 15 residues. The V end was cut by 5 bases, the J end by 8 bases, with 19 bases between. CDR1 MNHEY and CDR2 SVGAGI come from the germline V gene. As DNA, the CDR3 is TGTGCCAGCAGTATGGACAGAAGGGATGGAGATGAGCAGTTCTTC. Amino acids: CASSMDRRDGDEQFF.

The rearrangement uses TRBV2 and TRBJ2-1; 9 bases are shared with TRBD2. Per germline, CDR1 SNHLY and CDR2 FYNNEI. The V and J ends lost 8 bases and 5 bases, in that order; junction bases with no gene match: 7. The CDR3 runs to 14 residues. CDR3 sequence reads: CASLERGAHNEQFF. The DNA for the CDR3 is TGTGCCAGCTTAGAGCGGGGGGCTCACAATGAGCAGTTCTTC. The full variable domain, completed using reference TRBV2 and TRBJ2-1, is EPEVTQTPSHQVTQMGQEVILRCVPISNHLYFYWYRQILGQKVEFLVSFYNNEISEKSEIFDDQFSVERPDGSNFTLKIRSTKLEDSAMYFCASLERGAHNEQFFGPGTRLTVL.

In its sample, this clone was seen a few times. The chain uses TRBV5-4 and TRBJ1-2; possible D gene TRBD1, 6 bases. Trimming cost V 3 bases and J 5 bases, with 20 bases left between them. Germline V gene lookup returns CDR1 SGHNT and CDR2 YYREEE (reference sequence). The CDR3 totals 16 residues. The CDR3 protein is CASSYSIPRTEYGYTF. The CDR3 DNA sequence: TGTGCCAGCAGCTATTCGATCCCACGGACAGAATATGGCTACACCTTC.

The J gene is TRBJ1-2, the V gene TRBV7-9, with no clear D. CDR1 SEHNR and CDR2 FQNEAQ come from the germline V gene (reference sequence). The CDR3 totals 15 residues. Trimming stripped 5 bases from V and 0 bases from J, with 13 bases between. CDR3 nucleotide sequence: TGTGCCAGCAGCCAGACGACTACCTCTAACTATGGCTACACCTTC. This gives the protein CASSQTTTSNYGYTF.

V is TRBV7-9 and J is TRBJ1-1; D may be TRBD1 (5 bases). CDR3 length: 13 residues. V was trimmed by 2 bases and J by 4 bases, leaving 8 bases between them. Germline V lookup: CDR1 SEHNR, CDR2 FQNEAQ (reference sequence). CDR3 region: CASSLKGSTEAFF. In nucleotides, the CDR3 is TGTGCCAGCAGCTTAAAGGGGTCCACTGAAGCTTTCTTT. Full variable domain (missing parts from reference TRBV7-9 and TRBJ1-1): DTGVSQNPRHKITKRGQNVTFRCDPISEHNRLYWYRQTLGQGPEFLTYFQNEAQLEKSRLLSDRFSAERPKGSFSTLEIQRTEQGDSAMYLCASSLKGSTEAFFGQGTRLTVV.

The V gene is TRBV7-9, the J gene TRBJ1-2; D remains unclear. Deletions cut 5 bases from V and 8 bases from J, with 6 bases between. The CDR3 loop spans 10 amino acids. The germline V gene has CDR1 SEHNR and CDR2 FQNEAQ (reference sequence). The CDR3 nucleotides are TGTGCCAGCAGCCCGACCGGCTACACCTTC. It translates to CASSPTGYTF.

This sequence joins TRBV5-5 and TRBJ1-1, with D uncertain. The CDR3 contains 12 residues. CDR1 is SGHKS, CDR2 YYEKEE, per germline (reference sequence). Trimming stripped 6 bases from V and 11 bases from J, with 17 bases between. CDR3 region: CASTWGMAPAFF. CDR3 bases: TGTGCCAGCACCTGGGGAATGGCCCCGGCTTTCTTT.

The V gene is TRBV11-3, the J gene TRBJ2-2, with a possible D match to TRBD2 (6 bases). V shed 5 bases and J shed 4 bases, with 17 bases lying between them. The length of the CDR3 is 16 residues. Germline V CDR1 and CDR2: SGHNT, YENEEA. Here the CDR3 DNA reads TGTGCCAGCAGCCGTTGGGGTGGGAGGACCACCGGGGAGCTGTTTTTT. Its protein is CASSRWGGRTTGELFF.

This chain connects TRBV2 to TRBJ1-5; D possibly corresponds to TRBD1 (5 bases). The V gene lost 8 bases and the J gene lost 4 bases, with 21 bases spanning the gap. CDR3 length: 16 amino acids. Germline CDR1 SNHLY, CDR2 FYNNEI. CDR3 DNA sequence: TGTGCCAGCGGTTTACGAACGGGGCAAGGGAATCAGCCCCAGCATTTT. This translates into CASGLRTGQGNQPQHF.

Written as DNA, the CDR3 is TGTGCCAGCAGCTTACGGGGGCGTGGGAACACTGAAGCTTTCTTT. Protein: CASSLRGRGNTEAFF. V usage is TRBV7-8 and J usage is TRBJ1-1; tentatively, D is TRBD1 (6 bases). The CDR3 extends over 15 amino acids. The germline V gene has CDR1 SGHVS and CDR2 FQNEAQ. Trimming took off 2 bases at V and 1 base at J, with 11 bases between the two ends.

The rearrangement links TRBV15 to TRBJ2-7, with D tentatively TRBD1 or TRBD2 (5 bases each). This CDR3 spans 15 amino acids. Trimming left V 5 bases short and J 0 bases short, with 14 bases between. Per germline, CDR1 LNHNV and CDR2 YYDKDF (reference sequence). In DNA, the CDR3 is TGTGCCACCAGCCTCCAAGTCGGGGCCTCCTACGAGCAGTACTTC. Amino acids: CATSLQVGASYEQYF.